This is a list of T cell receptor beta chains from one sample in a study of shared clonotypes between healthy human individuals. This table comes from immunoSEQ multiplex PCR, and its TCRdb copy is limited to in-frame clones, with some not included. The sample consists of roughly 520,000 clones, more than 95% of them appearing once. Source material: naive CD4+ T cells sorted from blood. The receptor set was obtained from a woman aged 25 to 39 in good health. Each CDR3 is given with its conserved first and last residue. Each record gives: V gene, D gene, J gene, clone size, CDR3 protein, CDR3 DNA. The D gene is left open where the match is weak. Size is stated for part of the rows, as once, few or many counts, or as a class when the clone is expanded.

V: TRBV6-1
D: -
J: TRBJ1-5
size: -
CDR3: CASSESFGSSNQPQHF
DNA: TGTGCCAGCAGTGAAAGTTTTGGGAGCAGCAATCAGCCCCAGCATTTT

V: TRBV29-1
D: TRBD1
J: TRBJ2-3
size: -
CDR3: CSVEDRGDTQYF
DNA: TGCAGCGTGGAGGACAGGGGAGATACGCAGTATTTT

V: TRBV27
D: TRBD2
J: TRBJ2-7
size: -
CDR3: CASSSWGLAGVVYEQYF
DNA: TGTGCCAGCAGTTCCTGGGGACTAGCGGGAGTTGTCTACGAGCAGTACTTC

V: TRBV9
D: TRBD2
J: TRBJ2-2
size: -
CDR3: CASSVVSGGLFPGELFF
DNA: TGTGCCAGCAGCGTAGTGTCCGGGGGGTTGTTTCCCGGGGAGCTGTTTTTT

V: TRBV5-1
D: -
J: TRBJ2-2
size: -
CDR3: CASSQTSQGTGELFF
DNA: TGCGCCAGCAGCCAGACCTCCCAGGGCACCGGGGAGCTGTTTTTT

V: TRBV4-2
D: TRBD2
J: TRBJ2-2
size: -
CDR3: CASSGRLAGTGELFF
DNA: TGTGCCAGCAGCGGGCGACTAGCTGGCACCGGGGAGCTGTTTTTT

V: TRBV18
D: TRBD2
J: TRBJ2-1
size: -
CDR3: CASSPSGSSYNEQFF
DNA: TGTGCCAGCTCACCTAGCGGGAGCTCCTACAATGAGCAGTTCTTC

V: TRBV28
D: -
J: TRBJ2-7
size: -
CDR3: CASSLLLGEQYF
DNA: TGTGCCAGCAGTTTGTTGCTCGGGGAGCAGTACTTC

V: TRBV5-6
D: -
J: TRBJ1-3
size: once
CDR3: CASSFNSVYSGNTIYF
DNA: TGTGCCAGCAGCTTTAACAGTGTCTACTCTGGAAACACCATATATTTT

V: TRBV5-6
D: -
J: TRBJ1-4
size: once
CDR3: CASSWGGTDEKLFF
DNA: TGTGCCAGCAGCTGGGGGGGTACGGATGAAAAACTGTTTTTT

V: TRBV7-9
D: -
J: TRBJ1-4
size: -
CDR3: CASSLAGGPGEKLFF
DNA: TGTGCCAGCAGCTTAGCCGGGGGGCCGGGGGAAAAACTGTTTTTT

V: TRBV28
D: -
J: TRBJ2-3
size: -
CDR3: CASSLGVGTDTQYF
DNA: TGTGCCAGCAGTTTAGGGGTAGGGACAGATACGCAGTATTTT

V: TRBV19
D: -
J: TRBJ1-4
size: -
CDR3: CASTKIATNEKLFF
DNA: TGTGCCAGTACTAAGATTGCAACTAATGAAAAACTGTTTTTT

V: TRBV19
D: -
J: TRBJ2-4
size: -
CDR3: CASSIDSGGPKNIQYF
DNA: TGTGCCAGTAGTATAGACTCGGGTGGACCCAAAAACATTCAGTACTTC

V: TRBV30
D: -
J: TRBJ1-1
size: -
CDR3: CAWNPGLNTEAFF
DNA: TGTGCCTGGAATCCAGGTCTGAACACTGAAGCTTTCTTT

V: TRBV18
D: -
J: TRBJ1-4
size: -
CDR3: CASSPREDEKLFF
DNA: TGTGCCAGCTCACCACGCGAAGACGAAAAACTGTTTTTT

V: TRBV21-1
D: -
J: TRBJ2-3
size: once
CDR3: CASSKPKREATDTQYF
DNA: TGTGCCAGCAGCAAACCAAAACGGGAAGCCACAGATACGCAGTATTTT

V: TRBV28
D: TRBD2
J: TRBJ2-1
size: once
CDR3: CASSLAGTYNEQFF
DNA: TGTGCCAGCAGTCTAGCGGGAACTTACAATGAGCAGTTCTTC

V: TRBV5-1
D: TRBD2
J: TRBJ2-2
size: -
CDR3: CASSLAGGLSSGELFF
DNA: TGCGCCAGCAGCTTAGCGGGAGGGCTTTCGTCCGGGGAGCTGTTTTTT

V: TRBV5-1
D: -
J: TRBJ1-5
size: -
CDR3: CASSWGGVDSNQPQHF
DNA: TGCGCCAGCAGCTGGGGCGGAGTGGATAGCAATCAGCCCCAGCATTTT

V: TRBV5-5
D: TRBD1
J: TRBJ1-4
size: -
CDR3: CASSSPGQGYEKLFF
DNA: TGTGCCAGCAGCTCCCCCGGACAGGGGTATGAAAAACTGTTTTTT

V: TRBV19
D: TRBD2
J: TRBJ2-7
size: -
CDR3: CASRVLAGTDEQYF
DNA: TGTGCCAGTAGGGTTCTAGCGGGAACCGACGAGCAGTACTTC